This T cell receptor (beta chain) derives from a study of identical twins. Trimming left V 1 base short and J 0 bases short, with 13 bases between. This CDR3 has 15 residues. Germline-derived CDR1 and CDR2 are DFQATT and SNEGSKA (reference sequence). Study outcomes and limitations: Twins shared out-of-frame alpha sequences with excess low generation probability.

Of note for this clonotype: Its specificity is not known.

MiXCR, run by TCRdb on the 5' RACE reads, gives a single entry per CDR3 protein. The table records some 500,000 distinct CDR3 sequences, 22% of them present only once. These data were also reused for a study on T cells expressing NK-cell markers. That report adds: The HCMV specificity of the expanded NKG2C+ T cell clones stayed unresolved.

This clonotype was sampled from a woman under 30 in good health. The sample consisted of CD4+ T cells sorted from blood. The chain employs TRBV20-1 and TRBJ2-7; perhaps TRBD2 as D (6 bases). The CDR3 spells CSARGMRGRSYEQYF. The CDR3 DNA is TGCAGTGCTAGAGGGATGCGGGGCCGCTCCTACGAGCAGTACTTC.